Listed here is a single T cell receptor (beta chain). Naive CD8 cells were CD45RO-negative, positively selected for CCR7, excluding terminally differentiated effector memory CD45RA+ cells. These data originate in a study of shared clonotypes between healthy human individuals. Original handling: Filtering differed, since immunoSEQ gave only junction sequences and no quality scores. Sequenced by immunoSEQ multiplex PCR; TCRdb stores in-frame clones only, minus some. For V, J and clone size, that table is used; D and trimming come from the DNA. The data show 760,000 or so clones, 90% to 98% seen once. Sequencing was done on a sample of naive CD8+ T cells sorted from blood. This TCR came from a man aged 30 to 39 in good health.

Here the CDR3 reads CASSLGTGTYGYTF. CDR3 DNA: TGTGCCAGCAGCCTGGGGACAGGGACCTATGGCTACACCTTC. The rearrangement uses TRBV9 and TRBJ1-2; 9 bases line up with TRBD1. The germline V gene encodes CDR1 SGDLS and CDR2 YYNGEE. V was pared by 4 bases and J by 4 bases, with 5 bases of the junction left unmatched. The CDR3 is 14 amino acids.